The 30 T cell receptor beta chains presented below share a single source sample, sequenced in a study of Graves' ophthalmopathy and Graves' hyperthyroidism. TCR beta CDR3 regions were amplified from RNA transcripts. HTBI primers were used in a first-round RT-PCR, which preceded a second-round multiplex PCR. TCRdb re-called the multiplex PCR reads through MiXCR, storing one row per CDR3 protein. The repertoire includes hundreds of thousands of distinct CDR3 sequences, roughly 20% of them detected once, and roughly 3% sits in the top ten. Material: peripheral blood. Receptors originate from a woman aged 18-29 years with stable Graves' hyperthyroidism.

The chain recombines TRBV20-1 with TRBJ2-5; D remains ambiguous. With 6 bases removed from V and 6 bases from J, the gap between germline ends came to 8 bases. The CDR3 extends over 10 amino acids. Germline lookup yields CDR1 DFQATT and CDR2 SNEGSKA (reference sequence). The CDR3 protein is CSALLKTQYF. CDR3 DNA sequence: TGCAGTGCCCTACTAAAGACCCAGTACTTC.

In its sample, this clonotype was seen many times. The J gene is TRBJ2-7, the V gene TRBV11-2; 11 bases agree with TRBD2. V shed 5 bases, J shed 0 bases, and the junction held 3 bases outside the gene matches. Germline CDR1 SGHAT, CDR2 FQNNGV. The CDR3 runs 15 residues. The CDR3 sequence: CASSAGLADSYEQYF. In DNA form, the CDR3 reads TGTGCCAGCAGCGCGGGACTAGCGGACTCCTACGAGCAGTACTTC.

The chain combines TRBV6-2 or TRBV6-3 with TRBJ2-7; D is unresolved. The CDR3 sequence is 17 residues long. With 0 bases removed from V and 2 bases from J, the gap between germline ends came to 17 bases. Germline V gene lookup returns CDR1 MNHEY and CDR2 SVGEGT. Written as DNA, the CDR3 is TGTGCCAGCAGTTACTCGATCTTCGAGAATCCAACCTACGAGCAGTACTTC. It translates to CASSYSIFENPTYEQYF.

This clonotype was seen many times. The genes are TRBV6-1 and TRBJ1-2; a weak D match, TRBD1 (6 bases). The CDR3 is 16 amino acids. Germline CDR1 MNHNS, CDR2 SASEGT. V gave up 1 base and J gave up 7 bases, with 19 bases separating them. The CDR3 here is CASSEVWQGPPFGYTF. The CDR3 DNA sequence: TGTGCCAGCAGTGAAGTGTGGCAGGGGCCTCCGTTTGGCTACACCTTC.

This clonotype was found many times. The V gene is TRBV6-2 or TRBV6-3, the J gene TRBJ1-5; TRBD1 aligns across 7 bases. CDR3 length: 14 amino acids. The germline gives CDR1 MNHEY, CDR2 SVGEGT. The V and J ends lost 6 bases and 4 bases, in that order; junction bases with no gene match: 6. This chain's CDR3 is CASSLTGENQPQHF. DNA of the CDR3: TGTGCCAGCAGCCTTACAGGGGAAAATCAGCCCCAGCATTTT.

This clonotype came up many times. The chain joins TRBV29-1 to TRBJ1-1; D unresolved. This CDR3 is built from 13 residues. The V gene's germline CDR1 is SQVTM and CDR2 ANQGSEA. The V end was cut by 8 bases, the J end by 1 base, with 14 bases between. The CDR3 sequence is CSSSSGKNTEAFF. DNA for the CDR3: TGCAGCTCTTCAAGCGGGAAGAACACTGAAGCTTTCTTT.

To note about this clonotype: A much larger clone differs by one base, so this may be a read error. Here the CDR3 omits its conserved ending phenylalanine or tryptophan, so a read error is the likely source. This chain links TRBV6-1 with TRBJ1-2, with unresolved D. Germline lookup yields CDR1 MNHNS and CDR2 SASEGT. Deletions cut 5 bases from V and 2 bases from J, with 15 bases between. This CDR3 has 15 amino acids. The CDR3 reads CASSKGGAENYGYTV. CDR3 coding DNA: TGTGCCAGCAGTAAGGGAGGTGCAGAGAACTATGGCTACACCGTC.

Ten or more counts support this clonotype. The chain couples TRBV9 to TRBJ1-1; D remains unclear. The CDR3 extends over 13 amino acids. In germline, CDR1 is SGDLS, CDR2 YYNGEE. The V end lost 0 bases, the J end lost 4 bases, and 7 bases lay between the germline ends. Here the CDR3 reads CASSVDGSTEAFF. CDR3 coding DNA: TGTGCCAGCAGCGTAGACGGAAGCACTGAAGCTTTCTTT. The variable domain in full, completed from reference TRBV9 and TRBJ1-1, reads DSGVTQTPKHLITATGQRVTLRCSPRSGDLSVYWYQQSLDQGLQFLIQYYNGEERAKGNILERFSAQQFPDLHSELNLSSLELGDSALYFCASSVDGSTEAFFGQGTRLTVV.

The chain uses TRBV30 and TRBJ2-5, with TRBD2 matching over 12 bases. Trimming removed 3 bases from V and 4 bases from J; junction bases left unmatched: 9. This CDR3 has 16 residues. Germline CDR1 and CDR2: GTSNPN and SVGIG (reference sequence). The CDR3 reads CAWRPGLAGRRETQYF. The CDR3 DNA reads TGTGCCTGGAGGCCGGGACTAGCGGGCCGTAGAGAGACCCAGTACTTC.

CDR3 sequence reads: CASQYGPSGNTIYF. CDR3 sequence (DNA): TGTGCCAGCCAATACGGTCCCTCTGGAAACACCATATATTTT. This chain joins TRBV12-3 or TRBV12-4 and TRBJ1-3; no clear D gene. V was clipped by 8 bases and J by 0 bases, with 11 bases between them. The CDR3 sequence is 14 residues long.

This clonotype has ten or more counts. A junction end diverges from the germline sequence, so it may reflect a read error. The rearrangement joins TRBV2 to TRBJ2-7, with TRBD2 as a possible D gene (6 bases). From germline, CDR1 is SNHLY and CDR2 FYNNEI. There are 11 residues in the CDR3. The CDR3 is CASRNLRRDVF. The DNA for the CDR3 is TGTGCCAGCAGAAATCTCCGGAGGGACGTCTTC.

This clonotype was detected many times. The rearrangement links TRBV12-3 or TRBV12-4 to TRBJ1-6; the match to TRBD1 covers 8 bases. V shed 5 bases and J 6 bases; nucleotides not matched to a gene: 6. This CDR3 contains 15 residues. CDR3 DNA: TGTGCCAGCAGTCCAGGGGGCGCGGGTAATTCACCCCTCCACTTT. Translation gives CASSPGGAGNSPLHF.

This chain joins TRBV12-3 or TRBV12-4 and TRBJ1-2; D gene unclear. Trimming cost V 5 bases and J 8 bases, with 24 bases left between them. The CDR3 extends over 16 amino acids. As DNA, the CDR3 is TGTGCCAGCAGTAGCAACTCGGGCTACAACACCCGGGGCTACACCTTC. Translated: CASSSNSGYNTRGYTF.

This clonotype came up many times. The chain links TRBV19 to TRBJ1-5; no clear D. Between the trimmed V and J ends, which lost 9 bases and 6 bases, there was a span of 12 bases. The CDR3 sequence is 12 residues long. The germline CDR1 and CDR2 sequences are LNHDA and SQIVND (reference sequence). The CDR3 sequence: CASSPLGQPQHF. The CDR3, as DNA: TGTGCCAGCAGCCCTCTCGGTCAGCCCCAGCATTTT.

This clonotype was counted between two and nine times. V usage is TRBV12-5 and J usage is TRBJ1-5; D is undetermined. This CDR3 contains 15 residues. V was clipped by 1 base and J by 7 bases, with 14 bases between them. CDR1 and CDR2 from the germline V gene are LGHNT and FRNRAP. The CDR3 region has the DNA TGTGCTAGTGGTTTGGGATATTCCGGCGGGCAGCCCCAGCATTTT. Protein sequence: CASGLGYSGGQPQHF.

At least ten counts were recorded for this clonotype. The V and J genes are TRBV4-3 and TRBJ1-1; D may be TRBD1 (6 bases). There are 15 residues in the CDR3. Germline-derived CDR1 and CDR2 are LGHNA and YSLEER. V lost 1 base to trimming and J lost 3 bases, with 12 bases between them. The CDR3 DNA reads as TGCGCCAGCAGCCAAGGAACAGGGTTCGACACTGAAGCTTTCTTT. Its translation: CASSQGTGFDTEAFF.

The CDR3 spells CASSEVSENTEAFF. DNA for the CDR3: TGTGCCAGCAGTGAAGTATCGGAGAACACTGAAGCTTTCTTT. This chain uses TRBV6-1 with TRBJ1-1; D unresolved. Germline CDR1 MNHNS, CDR2 SASEGT. There are 14 residues in the CDR3. Between the trimmed V and J ends, which lost 1 base and 1 base, there was a span of 7 bases.

The gene calls are TRBV11-1 and TRBJ1-1, with D hard to call. V was trimmed by 2 bases and J by 8 bases, leaving 6 bases between them. CDR3 length: 11 amino acids. CDR1 is SGHAT and CDR2 is FQDESV in the germline V gene (reference sequence). The CDR3 spells CASSLYQEAFF. The DNA for the CDR3 is TGTGCCAGCAGCTTATATCAAGAAGCTTTCTTT.

This clonotype showed up many times. This sequence joins TRBV12-3 or TRBV12-4 and TRBJ1-2, with D possibly matching TRBD1 (6 bases). The germline V and J ends were trimmed by 5 bases and 8 bases, with 15 bases remaining between them. The CDR3 covers 13 residues. The CDR3 here is CASSPLLQGGYTF. CDR3 bases: TGTGCCAGCAGTCCCCTCCTTCAGGGGGGCTACACCTTC.

This clonotype was recorded at least ten times. V gene TRBV19 combines with J gene TRBJ1-2; no firm D call. The germline gives CDR1 LNHDA, CDR2 SQIVND (reference sequence). Trimming cost V 7 bases and J 10 bases, with 16 bases left between them. The CDR3 runs 12 residues. The CDR3 spells CASKTASGIYTF. CDR3 sequence (DNA): TGTGCCAGTAAAACAGCCTCCGGTATCTACACCTTC. The full variable domain, completed using reference TRBV19 and TRBJ1-2, is DGGITQSPKYLFRKEGQNVTLSCEQNLNHDAMYWYRQDPGQGLRLIYYSQIVNDFQKGDIAEGYSVSREKKESFPLTVTSAQKNPTAFYLCASKTASGIYTFGSGTRLTVV.

The chain has TRBV5-1 and TRBJ2-2; D possibly matches TRBD1 or TRBD2 (5 bases each). The germline V gene encodes CDR1 SGHRS and CDR2 YFSETQ. Trimming shortened V by 2 bases and J by 7 bases, and 12 bases separated the two germline ends. CDR3 size: 14 residues. In DNA form, the CDR3 reads TGCGCCAGCAGCTTCACGGGGCGTATCGGGGAGCTGTTTTTT. Amino acids: CASSFTGRIGELFF.

Notes on this clonotype: One end of the junction does not line up with germline, which may come from a read error. The genes are TRBV6-5 and TRBJ2-7; 7 bases fit TRBD2. Germline lookup yields CDR1 MNHEY and CDR2 SVGAGI. The CDR3 is made up of 15 amino acids. The CDR3 DNA follows: TGTGCCAGCAGTTACTCTGCTAGCGGAGCCTACGAGCGGTACTTC. As protein: CASSYSASGAYERYF.

In its sample, this clonotype was seen many times. V is TRBV11-3 and J is TRBJ2-2; D might be TRBD1 or TRBD2, each matching 6 bases. Trimming took off 4 bases at V and 0 bases at J, with 21 bases between the two ends. Germline-derived CDR1 and CDR2 are SGHNT and YENEEA. The CDR3 spans 19 residues. This chain's CDR3 is CASSSFARGPSTNTGELFF. CDR3 bases: TGTGCCAGCAGCTCCTTTGCCCGGGGGCCCTCAACGAACACCGGGGAGCTGTTTTTT.

This clonotype showed up many times. The chain uses TRBV6-5 and TRBJ2-2; D remains ambiguous. The CDR3 totals 15 residues. CDR1 and CDR2 (germline): MNHEY, SVGAGI. V was pared by 6 bases and J by 1 base, with 12 bases between. The DNA for the CDR3 is TGTGCCAGCAGGGGAAAGGGATGGAACACCGGGGAGCTGTTTTTT. It is translated as CASRGKGWNTGELFF.

This clonotype was seen at least ten times. This chain links TRBV12-3 or TRBV12-4 with TRBJ1-1; D remains ambiguous. CDR3 size: 13 residues. The germline V and J ends were trimmed by 6 bases and 8 bases, with 16 bases remaining between them. The CDR3 DNA sequence: TGTGCCAGCAGCCCTATATTTGTGGCGGAAGCTTTCTTT. Amino acid sequence: CASSPIFVAEAFF.

This clonotype was recorded at least ten times. The V gene is TRBV4-1, the J gene TRBJ2-2, with a tentative D call TRBD1 (5 bases). Germline-derived CDR1 and CDR2 are MGHRA and YSYEKL. This CDR3 has 16 amino acids. The ends were cut back, 4 bases at V and 0 bases at J, with 12 bases in the middle. The DNA of the CDR3 is TGCGCCAGCAGCCCTAGACAGAGAACGAACACCGGGGAGCTGTTTTTT. Its protein product is CASSPRQRTNTGELFF.

At least ten counts were recorded for this clonotype. The chain links TRBV6-1 to TRBJ1-5; D remains unclear. Per the germline V gene, CDR1 is MNHNS and CDR2 is SASEGT. The V end was cut by 5 bases, the J end by 0 bases, with 17 bases between. There are 17 residues in the CDR3. The CDR3 DNA reads TGTGCCAGCAGTCAATTCCCTACAAGTTATAGCAATCAGCCCCAGCATTTT. Its protein is CASSQFPTSYSNQPQHF.

In this sample, this clonotype turned up once. The rearrangement joins TRBV5-6 to TRBJ2-7, with D unresolved. V was trimmed by 4 bases and J by 4 bases, leaving 15 bases between them. This CDR3 is 14 amino acids long. Looked up from germline, CDR1 is SGHDT and CDR2 is YYEEEE. CDR3 region: CASSRTRYSYEQYF. Written as DNA, the CDR3 is TGTGCCAGCAGCCGAACGAGGTACTCTTACGAGCAGTACTTC.

Many counts were recorded for this clonotype. This chain connects TRBV29-1 to TRBJ2-7, with D possibly being TRBD2 (6 bases). Germline V gives CDR1 SQVTM, CDR2 ANQGSEA. Trimming cost V 1 base and J 0 bases, with 13 bases left between them. The CDR3 runs 15 residues. In DNA form, the CDR3 reads TGCAGCGTTGAAGGGCGGGGCGGCCTCTCCTACGAGCAGTACTTC. Translated, it gives CSVEGRGGLSYEQYF.

This clonotype has more than one count but fewer than ten. The chain joins TRBV3-1 to TRBJ2-2; no reliable D call. V was shortened by 7 bases and J by 4 bases, with 7 bases between the two germline ends. This CDR3 has 12 residues. In germline, CDR1 is LGHDT, CDR2 YNNKEL (reference sequence). Here the CDR3 DNA reads TGTGCCAGCAAAAGGTCCACCGGGGAGCTGTTTTTT. Residues: CASKRSTGELFF.